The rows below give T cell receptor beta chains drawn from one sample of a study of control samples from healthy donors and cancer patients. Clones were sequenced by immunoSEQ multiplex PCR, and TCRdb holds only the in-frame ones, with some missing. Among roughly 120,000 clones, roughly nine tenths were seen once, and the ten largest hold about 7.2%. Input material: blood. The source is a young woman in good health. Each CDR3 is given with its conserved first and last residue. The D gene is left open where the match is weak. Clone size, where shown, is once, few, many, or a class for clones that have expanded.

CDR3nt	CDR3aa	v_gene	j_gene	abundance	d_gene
TGTGCCAGCTCATCACCGGGACTAGCGGGGTTGACAGATACGCAGTATTTT	CASSSPGLAGLTDTQYF	TRBV18	TRBJ2-3	-	TRBD2
TGTGCCAGCAGTTACCCCATAGGGGGCTGGTATAATTCACCCCTCCACTTT	CASSYPIGGWYNSPLHF	TRBV28	TRBJ1-6	-	TRBD1
TGTGCCAGCAGTTTCGGCAGGGACTATGGCTACACCTTC	CASSFGRDYGYTF	TRBV27	TRBJ1-2	-	-
TGTGCCAGCAGTTTGGGGGGTAGCAATCAGCCCCAGCATTTT	CASSLGGSNQPQHF	TRBV28	TRBJ1-5	-	-
TGTGCCAGCAGCTCCCAGCGGGGAGGCGCAGATACGCAGTATTTT	CASSSQRGGADTQYF	TRBV7-2	TRBJ2-3	-	TRBD2
TGTGCCAGCAGCTCCCAGCGGGCCCAAGAGACCCAGTACTTC	CASSSQRAQETQYF	TRBV7-9	TRBJ2-5	-	-
TGCGCCAGCAGCCCAGATCCAACAGGGGCTAACACTGAAGCTTTCTTT	CASSPDPTGANTEAFF	TRBV5-1	TRBJ1-1	-	TRBD1
TGTGCCAGCAGCCCCCGAAGTAGAACCGCGGACCCGGGGCGTCAGCCCCAGCATTTT	CASSPRSRTADPGRQPQHF	TRBV6-2/TRBV6-3	TRBJ1-5	-	-
TGTGCCAGCAGCGTAGCTACGGACTACGAGCAGTACTTC	CASSVATDYEQYF	TRBV9	TRBJ2-7	-	-
TGTGCCACCAGGCAGACAGGGTGGAATGAAAAACTGTTTTTT	CATRQTGWNEKLFF	TRBV15	TRBJ1-4	-	TRBD1
TGTGCCAGCAGCAGCCCGCCTATCGGACTAGCGGGGGGAAGAACAGATACGCAGTATTTT	CASSSPPIGLAGGRTDTQYF	TRBV6-2/TRBV6-3	TRBJ2-3	-	TRBD2
TGTGCCAGCAGATATAGGGGAGGCCGTCAGCCCCAGCATTTT	CASRYRGGRQPQHF	TRBV28	TRBJ1-5	-	-
TGCGCCAGCTCCGCCTCCGGGACTAGCGGGTTTCGCACAGATACGCAGTATTTT	CASSASGTSGFRTDTQYF	TRBV5-1	TRBJ2-3	once	TRBD2
TGTGCCAGCTCACCCCTACCAAATCTCGAGAACACTGAAGCTTTCTTT	CASSPLPNLENTEAFF	TRBV18	TRBJ1-1	-	-
TGTGCCAGCAGTTTAGGGGTTTTCAATCAGCCCCAGCATTTT	CASSLGVFNQPQHF	TRBV28	TRBJ1-5	-	-